One sample yielded the 2 T cell receptor beta chains listed below, sequenced in a study of OX40 agonist ivuxolimab in advanced cancers. Produced via immunoSEQ multiplex PCR; TCRdb's table is partial and in-frame only. The repertoire holds some 45,000 clones, with around 83% as singletons. The sequenced sample was CD4+ or CD8+ T cells sorted from blood, obtained in a trial of the OX40 agonist ivuxolimab. The receptors shown here come from an adult with an advanced solid tumor such as melanoma, head and neck, liver or kidney cancer.

The chain has TRBV19 and TRBJ2-1; a weak D match, TRBD2 (5 bases). Germline assignment: CDR1 LNHDA and CDR2 SQIVND (reference sequence). The CDR3 spans 16 residues. V dropped 5 bases and J dropped 0 bases, with 14 bases sitting between them. The CDR3 nucleotides read TGTGCCAGTAGTGCGGCGGGTACCGGCTCCTACAATGAGCAGTTCTTC. Translated, it gives CASSAAGTGSYNEQFF.

This clone is medium-sized. The chain has TRBV7-2 and TRBJ1-5, with a possible D match to TRBD1 (5 bases). CDR1 SGHTA and CDR2 FQGNSA come from the germline V gene. The CDR3 totals 15 residues. Trimming removed 5 bases from V and 0 bases from J, with 11 bases in between. The CDR3 loop reads CASSRDYYSNQPQHF. The CDR3 DNA reads as TGTGCCAGCAGCAGGGACTATTATAGCAATCAGCCCCAGCATTTT.